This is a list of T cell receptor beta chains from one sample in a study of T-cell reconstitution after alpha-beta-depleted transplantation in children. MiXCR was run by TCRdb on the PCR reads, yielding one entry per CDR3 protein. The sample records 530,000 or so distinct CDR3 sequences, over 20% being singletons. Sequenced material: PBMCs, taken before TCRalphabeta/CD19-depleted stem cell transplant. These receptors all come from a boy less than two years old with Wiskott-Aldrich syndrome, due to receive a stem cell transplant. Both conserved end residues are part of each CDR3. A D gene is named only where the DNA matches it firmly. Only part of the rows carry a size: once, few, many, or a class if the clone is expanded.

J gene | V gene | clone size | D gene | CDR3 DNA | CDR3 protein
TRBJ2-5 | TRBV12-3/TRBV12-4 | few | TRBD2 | TGTGCCAGCAGGTCGGGACTAGCGCCACAAGAGACCCAGTACTTC | CASRSGLAPQETQYF
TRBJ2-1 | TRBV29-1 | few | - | TGCAGCGTTCCTGTCGGACAGATGAGCTCCTACAATGAGCAGTTCTTC | CSVPVGQMSSYNEQFF
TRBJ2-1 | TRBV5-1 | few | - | TGCGCCAGCAGCTTGGAGGCTCTTAGCTCCTACAATGAGCAGTTCTTC | CASSLEALSSYNEQFF
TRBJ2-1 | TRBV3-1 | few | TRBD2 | TGTGCCAGCAGCTTTACTAGCGGGAGGATCAATGAGCAGTTCTTC | CASSFTSGRINEQFF
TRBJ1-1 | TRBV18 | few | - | TGTGCCAGCTCACCACCGGCAGGACAGAACACTGAAGCTTTCTTT | CASSPPAGQNTEAFF
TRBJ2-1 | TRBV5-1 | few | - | TGCGCCAGCAGCTTGGGCGGTAGCGTTCTTGAGCAGTTCTTC | CASSLGGSVLEQFF
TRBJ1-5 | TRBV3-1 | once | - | TGTGCCAGCAGCCCTAGTGGGGGCAGTCAGCCCCAGCATTTT | CASSPSGGSQPQHF
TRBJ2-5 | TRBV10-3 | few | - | TGTGCCATCGGGGCGGGACGTGGAGAGACCCAGTACTTC | CAIGAGRGETQYF
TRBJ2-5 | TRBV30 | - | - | TGTGCCTGGACAACGGGGGACGGAGAGACCCAGTACTTC | CAWTTGDGETQYF
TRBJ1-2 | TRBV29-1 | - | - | TGCAGCGTTGAGCAGGGTCATGGCTACACCTTC | CSVEQGHGYTF
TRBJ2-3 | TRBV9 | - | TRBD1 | TGTGCCAGCAGCGTAGGAGGGGGCCCCACAGTTACGCAGTATTTT | CASSVGGGPTVTQYF
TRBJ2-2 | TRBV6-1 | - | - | TGTGCCAGCATGGCATTTAGCACCGGGGAGCTGTTTTTT | CASMAFSTGELFF
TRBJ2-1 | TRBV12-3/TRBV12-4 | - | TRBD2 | TGTGCCAGCAAACGGGGACTAGGGGCGACCTACAATGAGCAGTTCTTC | CASKRGLGATYNEQFF
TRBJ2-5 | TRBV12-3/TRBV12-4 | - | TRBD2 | TGTGCCAGCAGTTTATCGACTAGCCAGGGGACCCAGTACTTC | CASSLSTSQGTQYF
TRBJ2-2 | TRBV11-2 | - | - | TGTGCCAGCAGCCACCGGGTGGACGGGACCGAGAACACCGGGGAGCTGTTTTTT | CASSHRVDGTENTGELFF
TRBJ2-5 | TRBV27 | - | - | TGTGCCAGCAGTCTTGAGGCGCGATGGGCTCAAGAGACCCAGTACTTC | CASSLEARWAQETQYF
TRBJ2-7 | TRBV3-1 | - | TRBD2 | TGTGCCAGCAGCCAAGGGACTAGTTACGAGCAGTACTTC | CASSQGTSYEQYF
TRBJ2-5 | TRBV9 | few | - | TGTGCCAGCAGCGTAGGAGGGGGTTTGCGAGAGACCCAGTACTTC | CASSVGGGLRETQYF
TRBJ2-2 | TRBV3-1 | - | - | TGTGCCAGCAGCCGCACCACACAAACCGGGGAGCTGTTTTTT | CASSRTTQTGELFF
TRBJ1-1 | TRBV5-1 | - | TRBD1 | TGCGCCAGCAGCGTTTCGACAGGGAGCGGGACTGAAGCTTTCTTT | CASSVSTGSGTEAFF
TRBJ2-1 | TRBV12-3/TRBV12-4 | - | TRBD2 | TGTGCCAGCAGTTTAGCCGGGACTAGCGGGTTCGATGAGCAGTTCTTC | CASSLAGTSGFDEQFF
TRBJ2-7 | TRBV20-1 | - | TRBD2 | TGCAGTGCTGAAGGGACTAGCGCTATCTACGAGCAGTACTTC | CSAEGTSAIYEQYF
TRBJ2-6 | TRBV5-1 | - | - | TGCGCCAGCAGCTTGGTCGGTTACTCTGGGGCCAACGTCCTGACTTTC | CASSLVGYSGANVLTF
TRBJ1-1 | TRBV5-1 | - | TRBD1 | TGCGCCAGCAGCGATCAGGGACAGATCGGGATTGAAGCTTTCTTT | CASSDQGQIGIEAFF
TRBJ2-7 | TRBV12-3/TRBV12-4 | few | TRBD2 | TGTGCCAGCAGTTTATCTAGCGGGAGGGCCGAGCAGTACTTC | CASSLSSGRAEQYF
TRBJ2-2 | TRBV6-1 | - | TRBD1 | TGTGCCAGCACCTCGGGACAGGGGAACACCGGGGAGCTGTTTTTT | CASTSGQGNTGELFF